What follows is one TCR beta chain and its context. Its specificity is unknown. Naive CD45RA+ and memory CD45RO+ CD4+ or CD8+ T cells were FACS-sorted. Clones were sequenced by immunoSEQ multiplex PCR, and TCRdb holds only the in-frame ones, with some missing. The table shows 25,000 to 30,000 clones, with 60% to 80% occurring only once. This specimen belongs to a study of regulatory dendritic cells for organ transplantation. Study findings and constraints: Memory CD8+ T cells were the most oligoclonal; naive cells were highly diverse. Memory CD8+ clonal expansion seemed more limited with regulatory than mature dendritic cells.

The germline CDR1 and CDR2 sequences are MNHEY and SVGAGI. V gave up 7 bases and J gave up 4 bases, with 13 bases separating them. There are 13 residues in the CDR3. What was sequenced was memory CD4+ T cells from blood. Subset in this sample: CD45RO+ memory T cells. The genes are TRBV6-5 and TRBJ1-2; no definite D call. This clonotype was sampled from a human donor in good health. Here the CDR3 reads CASTESPGYGYTF. The CDR3 DNA reads TGTGCCAGCACTGAGTCCCCGGGCTATGGCTACACCTTC.